The entry below gives a single T cell receptor (beta chain) sequence along with its context. The data derive from a study of blood T cell repertoires in COVID-19. The germline CDR1 and CDR2 sequences are LGHNA and YSLEER. Trimming cost V 0 bases and J 3 bases, with 6 bases left between them. The CDR3 is 14 amino acids. Here immunoSEQ multiplex PCR was the method, and the copy in TCRdb shows in-frame clones only, minus some. This sample yields some 150,000 clones, of which more than 80% are seen a single time; 5.5% to 7% belongs to the top ten. This sequence originates from a human donor in a cohort sampled during active COVID-19. This chain links TRBV4-3 with TRBJ2-1, with D hard to call. Sequenced sample: peripheral blood. The DNA of the CDR3 is TGCGCCAGCAGCCAAGACAGGATCTACAATGAGCAGTTCTTC. Its translation is CASSQDRIYNEQFF.